A single sample gave rise to the 19 T cell receptor beta chains below, sequenced in a study of human CD4 T cells and Enterobacteriaceae. Memory CD4+ T cells were sorted as all CD4+ cells except CD45RA+CCR7+CD95- naive cells, over 95% pure. Assay: immunoSEQ multiplex PCR; the TCRdb copy retains only in-frame clones and omits some. Among 25,000 to 35,000 clones listed, about four fifths were seen once. The sample consisted of memory CD4+ T cells from blood. These receptors all come from a human donor in good health.

The rearrangement joins TRBV5-1 to TRBJ2-7; TRBD2 might be the D (5 bases). V gave up 2 bases and J gave up 5 bases, with 17 bases separating them. Germline values: CDR1 SGHRS, CDR2 YFSETQ. The CDR3 sequence is 15 residues long. The CDR3 coding sequence is TGCGCCAGCAGCTTAACTAGAGCCCCCCAGGACGAGCAGTACTTC. This translates into CASSLTRAPQDEQYF.

The gene calls are TRBV7-6 and TRBJ2-7; D is unresolved. V was shortened by 5 bases and J by 3 bases, with 11 bases between the two germline ends. The germline V gene has CDR1 SGHVS and CDR2 FNYEAQ. This CDR3 is 13 amino acids long. This CDR3 reads CASSPGYNYEQYF. In DNA form, the CDR3 reads TGTGCCAGCAGCCCCGGGTATAACTACGAGCAGTACTTC. Full variable domain (missing parts from reference TRBV7-6 and TRBJ2-7): GAGVSQSPRYKVTKRGQDVALRCDPISGHVSLYWYRQALGQGPEFLTYFNYEAQQDKSGLPNDRFSAERPEGSISTLTIQRTEQRDSAMYRCASSPGYNYEQYFGPGTRLTVT.

Comment on this clone: A read error may account for a junction end that differs from germline. This chain uses TRBV5-8 with TRBJ2-7; possible D gene TRBD1, 7 bases. The CDR3 runs to 12 residues. The germline V gene encodes CDR1 SGHTS and CDR2 YDEGEE. DNA for the CDR3: TGTGCCAGCAGCATCGACAGGGTGGGGGGACTCTTC. Its translation: CASSIDRVGGLF. Drawing the rest from reference TRBV5-8 and TRBJ2-7, the complete variable domain is EAGVTQSPTHLIKTRGQQATLRCSPISGHTSVYWYQQALGLGLQFLLWYDEGEERNRGNFPPRFSGRQFPNYSSELNVNALELEDSALYLCASSIDRVGGLFGPGTRLTVT.

This chain joins TRBV6-1 and TRBJ1-4; maybe TRBD1 (5 bases). The CDR3 loop spans 15 amino acids. Germline values: CDR1 MNHNS, CDR2 SASEGT. Trimming shortened V by 7 bases and J by 7 bases, and 19 bases separated the two germline ends. CDR3 amino acids: CASKGADRRGEKLFF. CDR3 sequence (DNA): TGTGCCAGCAAAGGTGCGGACCGGAGGGGTGAAAAACTGTTTTTT.

This rearrangement joins TRBV28 to TRBJ1-5, with 10 bases lining up with TRBD1. Per germline, CDR1 MDHEN and CDR2 SYDVKM. The CDR3 length is 16 residues. The V segment lost 5 bases and the J segment 0 bases; nucleotides outside the gene matches: 4. For the CDR3, the DNA is TGTGCCAGCAGTCCGGGACAGGGGTATAGCAATCAGCCCCAGCATTTT. This translates into CASSPGQGYSNQPQHF.

This chain joins TRBV7-2 and TRBJ1-2; D is unresolved. CDR1 SGHTA and CDR2 FQGNSA come from the germline V gene. The V end was cut by 2 bases, the J end by 5 bases, with 3 bases between. The CDR3 has 11 residues. CDR3 bases: TGTGCCAGCAGCTTACTTTATGGCTACACCTTC. This encodes CASSLLYGYTF.

This chain joins TRBV21-1 and TRBJ2-1; the D call TRBD2 from the table was never checked on the DNA. TRBV21-1 represents a pseudogene. The CDR3 covers 14 residues. In DNA form, the CDR3 reads TGTGCCAGCAGCAAGTTCGGGTCCTACAATGAGCAGTTCTTC. Protein product: CASSKFGSYNEQFF.

This sequence joins TRBV5-4 and TRBJ1-4; no definite D call. From germline, CDR1 is SGHNT and CDR2 YYREEE (reference sequence). The CDR3 has 14 residues. V shed 1 base and J shed 2 bases, with 6 bases lying between them. CDR3 loop: CASSLRETNEKLFF. The CDR3 DNA follows: TGTGCCAGCAGCTTGAGGGAGACTAATGAAAAACTGTTTTTT.

The DNA for the CDR3 is TGTGCCAGCAGCTTGGTTGCTTCTGGGGCTTTCTTT. Translation: CASSLVASGAFF. V is TRBV5-5 and J is TRBJ1-1; no clear D. Germline V gene data show CDR1 as SGHKS and CDR2 as YYEKEE (reference sequence). Trimming left V 0 bases short and J 11 bases short, with 11 bases between. The CDR3 contains 12 residues.

This clone was detected a few times. J is TRBJ2-7 and V is TRBV18, with 9 nucleotides matching TRBD1. Trimming removed 4 bases from V and 5 bases from J; junction bases left unmatched: 9. Germline CDR1 reads KGHSH; CDR2 reads LQKENI. CDR3 size: 15 residues. CDR3 in DNA: TGTGCCAGCTCACGACCCGGGACAGGGACGAACGAGCAGTACTTC. This encodes CASSRPGTGTNEQYF.

This clone has only one observation. The genes are TRBV30 and TRBJ2-2; 9 bases match TRBD2. The CDR3 contains 17 residues. CDR1 and CDR2 from the germline V gene are GTSNPN and SVGIG (reference sequence). With 3 bases clipped from V and 0 bases from J, the junction kept 8 bases outside the gene matches. As DNA, the CDR3 is TGTGCCTGGAGCTATGGGACTAGCAACGCGAACACCGGGGAGCTGTTTTTT. It encodes CAWSYGTSNANTGELFF.

The chain carries TRBV6-1 and TRBJ2-2, with TRBD1 matching 8 bases. Unmatched junction bases numbered 4, after V lost 4 bases and J lost 6 bases. Germline CDR1 MNHNS, CDR2 SASEGT. This CDR3 has 14 amino acids. CDR3 DNA sequence: TGTGCCAGCAGTGTACAGGGGGGTGCCGGGGAGCTGTTTTTT. Translated: CASSVQGGAGELFF.

The rearrangement links TRBV7-9 to TRBJ1-4; TRBD1 aligns across 9 bases. Trimming took 4 bases from V and 8 from J; bases not matched to a gene: 8. This CDR3 has 15 amino acids. CDR1 SEHNR and CDR2 FQNEAQ come from the germline V gene (reference sequence). CDR3 in DNA: TGTGCCAGCAGCTATTCCGGGACAGGGCTAGAAAAACTGTTTTTT. Translating it yields CASSYSGTGLEKLFF.

The chain has TRBV28 and TRBJ1-2; D is undetermined. The V gene's germline CDR1 is MDHEN and CDR2 SYDVKM. The germline V and J ends were trimmed by 3 bases and 9 bases, with 11 bases remaining between them. The CDR3 is 12 residues long. This CDR3 is CASSFRPSRYTF. CDR3 bases: TGTGCCAGCAGTTTCCGTCCGAGTCGCTACACCTTC.

In this sample, this clone turned up a few times. This rearrangement joins TRBV7-3 to TRBJ2-1, with TRBD2 matching over 8 bases. The ends lost 4 bases at V and 3 bases at J; junction bases unmatched: 8. The germline gives CDR1 SGHTA, CDR2 FQGTGA. This CDR3 contains 16 residues. For the CDR3, the DNA is TGTGCCAGCAGCTCCCAAGCGGGAGTTGTCTACAATGAGCAGTTCTTC. This encodes CASSSQAGVVYNEQFF.

The V and J genes are TRBV14 and TRBJ2-5, with a tentative D call TRBD2 (5 bases). With 4 bases removed from V and 7 bases from J, the gap between germline ends came to 16 bases. The CDR3 runs 14 residues. Germline CDR1 and CDR2: SGHDN and FVKESK. The CDR3 region has the DNA TGTGCCAGCAGCCCCCGCACGGGATTAATGACCCAGTACTTC. Translated: CASSPRTGLMTQYF. Variable domain in full (rest from reference TRBV14 and TRBJ2-5): EAGVTQFPSHSVIEKGQTVTLRCDPISGHDNLYWYRRVMGKEIKFLLHFVKESKQDESGMPNNRFLAERTGGTYSTLKVQPAELEDSGVYFCASSPRTGLMTQYFGPGTRLLVL.

Points on this clone: Other nucleotide sequences from this sample produce the same CDR3. This chain uses TRBV18 with TRBJ2-5; D is unclear. The germline gives CDR1 KGHSH, CDR2 LQKENI. The V end was cut by 3 bases, the J end by 0 bases, with 2 bases between. This CDR3 is 12 amino acids long. The CDR3 spells CASSPYQETQYF. The CDR3 DNA is TGTGCCAGCTCACCGTACCAAGAGACCCAGTACTTC.

The V call is TRBV6-1, the J call TRBJ2-1; 7 nucleotides align to TRBD1. This CDR3 spans 15 amino acids. V dropped 3 bases and J dropped 4; count of bases not matched to a gene: 6. Germline CDR1 reads MNHNS; CDR2 reads SASEGT. CDR3 sequence reads: CASSEPGQRYNEQFF. The CDR3 DNA follows: TGTGCCAGCAGTGAGCCGGGACAGCGATACAATGAGCAGTTCTTC.

The CDR3 nucleotides are TGTGCCAGTAGTATAAATCAGGGGGCTAGAACCACTGAAGCTTTCTTT. It encodes CASSINQGARTTEAFF. V usage is TRBV19 and J usage is TRBJ1-1; 8 nucleotides match TRBD1. The CDR3 runs to 16 residues. Losses at the gene ends were 2 bases for V and 4 bases for J; bases not matched to a gene: 9. CDR1 and CDR2 from the germline V gene are LNHDA and SQIVND (reference sequence).